The TCR beta chain under discussion was sequenced for a study of blood T cell repertoires in COVID-19. Of note for this clone: Within the sample, other DNA sequences also encode this same CDR3.

Trimming removed 2 bases at V and 5 bases at J, with 7 bases between. The length of the CDR3 is 13 residues. Per germline, CDR1 SEHNR and CDR2 FQNEAQ (reference sequence). The assay was immunoSEQ multiplex PCR, and TCRdb's table has in-frame clones only and misses some. The repertoire has 400,000 or so clones, roughly nine tenths of them found once; the top ten carry 0.95% to 1.2%. Donors were grouped by their self-reported clinical history. The sequence was obtained from a young man who had recovered from COVID-19. The source material was PBMCs or T cells enriched from blood (not recorded which). The V gene is TRBV7-9, the J gene TRBJ1-5, with a possible D match to TRBD1 (5 bases). As DNA, the CDR3 is TGTGCCAGCAGCTTAAGCAGGGATCAGCCCCAGCATTTT. It encodes CASSLSRDQPQHF.